This T cell receptor (beta chain) was documented in a study of CD8+ T cells in alopecia areata. Study context: Patients remained on tofacitinib for 6 to 18 months and then went 6 months without it.

Findings of the study overall: Relative to normal scalp, lesional scalp, especially alopecia totalis/universalis, showed higher clonality.

With respect to this clone: The antigen is unknown.

Following RNA extraction, reverse transcription yielded cDNA that acted as the sequencing template. This table comes from immunoSEQ multiplex PCR, and its TCRdb copy is limited to in-frame clones, with some not included. Of fewer than 110,000 clones listed, roughly 84% are singletons. The treatment here: oral pan-JAK inhibitor, 5-10 mg twice daily. Those with alopecia areata gave lesional scalp punch biopsies and peripheral blood. The TCR sequence derives from a human donor with alopecia areata. The sequencing used CD8+ T cells sorted from blood, collected at week 24, from a patient treated with tofacitinib.

The CDR3 protein is CSVERLGSGGGEQYF. The CDR3 nucleotides are TGCAGCGTTGAAAGGCTTGGGAGCGGAGGGGGTGAGCAGTACTTC. The chain couples TRBV29-1 to TRBJ2-7; D assignment may be TRBD1 or TRBD2 (6 bases each). In germline, CDR1 is SQVTM, CDR2 ANQGSEA. This CDR3 is built from 15 residues. Trimming removed 2 bases at V and 7 bases at J, with 21 bases between.